Sequencing of this T cell receptor beta chain was carried out in a study of T cells in Graves' hyperthyroidism and ophthalmopathy. The CDR3 runs to 15 residues. CDR1 is SGHTA and CDR2 is FQGNSA in the germline V gene. The V and J ends lost 1 base and 4 bases respectively, with 13 bases between them. Amplification yielded TCR beta CDR3 regions, with RNA transcripts as the source. A first-round RT-PCR of the TCR CDR3 used the HTBI primer set. TCRdb itself ran the multiplex PCR reads through MiXCR, one entry per CDR3 protein. The repertoire includes about half a million distinct CDR3 sequences, 15% to 20% of them detected once, and 25% to 30% sits in the top ten. This clonotype was counted ten times or more.

Sequencing used blood. V is TRBV7-2 and J is TRBJ2-5; the D is unclear. The TCR originated in a woman under 40 with Graves' ophthalmopathy. In DNA, the CDR3 is TGTGCCAGCAGCTTAGTCCCAACAAGGCCAGAGACCCAGTACTTC. This sequence encodes CASSLVPTRPETQYF.